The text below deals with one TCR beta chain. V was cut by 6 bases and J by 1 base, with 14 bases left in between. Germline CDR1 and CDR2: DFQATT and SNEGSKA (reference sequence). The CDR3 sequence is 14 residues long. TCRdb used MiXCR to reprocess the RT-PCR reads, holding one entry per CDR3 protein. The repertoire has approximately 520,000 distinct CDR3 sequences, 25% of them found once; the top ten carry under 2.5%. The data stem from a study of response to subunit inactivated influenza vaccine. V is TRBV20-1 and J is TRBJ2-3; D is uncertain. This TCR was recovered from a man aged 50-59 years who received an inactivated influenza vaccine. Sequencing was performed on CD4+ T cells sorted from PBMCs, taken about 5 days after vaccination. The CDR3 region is CSALKGGGTDTQYF. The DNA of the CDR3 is TGCAGTGCCTTAAAGGGTGGTGGCACAGATACGCAGTATTTT.